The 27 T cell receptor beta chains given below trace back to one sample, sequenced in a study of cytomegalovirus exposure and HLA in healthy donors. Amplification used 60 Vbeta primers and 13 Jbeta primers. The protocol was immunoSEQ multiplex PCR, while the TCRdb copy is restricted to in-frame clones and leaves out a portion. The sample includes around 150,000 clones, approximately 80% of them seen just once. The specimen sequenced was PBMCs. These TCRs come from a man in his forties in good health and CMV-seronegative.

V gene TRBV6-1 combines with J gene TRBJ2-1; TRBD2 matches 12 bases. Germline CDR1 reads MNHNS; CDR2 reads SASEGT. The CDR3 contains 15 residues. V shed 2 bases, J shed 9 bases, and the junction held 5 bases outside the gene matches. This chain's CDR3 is CASSEKGLAGGEQFF. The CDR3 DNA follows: TGTGCCAGCAGTGAAAAGGGACTAGCGGGTGGTGAGCAGTTCTTC.

CDR3 region: CSVLQGNYGYTF. CDR3 bases: TGCAGCGTTCTGCAGGGGAACTATGGCTACACCTTC. The V call is TRBV29-1, the J call TRBJ1-2, with a possible D match to TRBD1 (6 bases). CDR1 is SQVTM and CDR2 is ANQGSEA in the germline V gene. The germline V and J ends were trimmed by 5 bases and 2 bases, with 9 bases remaining between them. The CDR3 covers 12 residues.

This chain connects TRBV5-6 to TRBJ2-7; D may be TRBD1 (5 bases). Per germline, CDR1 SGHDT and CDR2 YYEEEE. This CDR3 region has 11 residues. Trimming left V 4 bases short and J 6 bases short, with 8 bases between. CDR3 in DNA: TGTGCCAGCAGCCAAGGGGTCGAGCAGTACTTC. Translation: CASSQGVEQYF.

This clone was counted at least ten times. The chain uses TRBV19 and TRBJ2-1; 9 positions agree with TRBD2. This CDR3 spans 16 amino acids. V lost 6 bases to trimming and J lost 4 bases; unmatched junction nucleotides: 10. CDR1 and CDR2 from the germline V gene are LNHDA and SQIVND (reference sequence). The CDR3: CASSHRLAETYNEQFF. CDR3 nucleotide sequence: TGTGCCAGTAGCCACAGACTAGCGGAAACATACAATGAGCAGTTCTTC.

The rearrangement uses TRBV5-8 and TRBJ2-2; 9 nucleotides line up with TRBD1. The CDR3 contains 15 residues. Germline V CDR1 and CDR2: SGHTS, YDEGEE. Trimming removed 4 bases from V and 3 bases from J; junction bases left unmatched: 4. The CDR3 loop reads CASSTGGPDTGELFF. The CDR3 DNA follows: TGTGCCAGCAGCACAGGGGGCCCAGACACCGGGGAGCTGTTTTTT.

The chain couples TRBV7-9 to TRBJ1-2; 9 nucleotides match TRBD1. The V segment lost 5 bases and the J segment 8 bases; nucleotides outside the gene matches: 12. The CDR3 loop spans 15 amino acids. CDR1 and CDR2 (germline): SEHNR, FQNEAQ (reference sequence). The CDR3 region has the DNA TGTGCCAGCAGCGCAGAGGTTCGACAGGGGGGCGGCTACACCTTC. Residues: CASSAEVRQGGGYTF.

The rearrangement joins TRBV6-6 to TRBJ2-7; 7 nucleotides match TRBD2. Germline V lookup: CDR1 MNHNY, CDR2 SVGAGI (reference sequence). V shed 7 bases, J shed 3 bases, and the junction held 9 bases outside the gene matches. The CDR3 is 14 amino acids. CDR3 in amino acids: CASTFQGGSYEQYF. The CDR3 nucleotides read TGTGCCAGCACCTTCCAAGGCGGGAGCTACGAGCAGTACTTC.

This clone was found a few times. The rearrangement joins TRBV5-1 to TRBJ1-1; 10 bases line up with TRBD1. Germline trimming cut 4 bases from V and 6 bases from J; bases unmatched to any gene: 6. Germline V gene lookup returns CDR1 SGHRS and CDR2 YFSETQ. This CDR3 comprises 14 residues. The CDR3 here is CASSNSGTGAEAFF. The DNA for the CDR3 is TGCGCCAGCAGCAATTCCGGGACAGGGGCTGAAGCTTTCTTT.

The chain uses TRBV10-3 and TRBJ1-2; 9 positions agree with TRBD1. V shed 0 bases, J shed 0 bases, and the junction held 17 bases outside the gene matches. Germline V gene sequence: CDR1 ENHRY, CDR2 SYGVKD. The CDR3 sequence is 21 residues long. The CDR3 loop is CAISESASWTGVVGPNYGYTF. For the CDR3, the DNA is TGTGCCATCAGTGAGTCCGCTTCGTGGACAGGGGTTGTGGGGCCTAACTATGGCTACACCTTC.

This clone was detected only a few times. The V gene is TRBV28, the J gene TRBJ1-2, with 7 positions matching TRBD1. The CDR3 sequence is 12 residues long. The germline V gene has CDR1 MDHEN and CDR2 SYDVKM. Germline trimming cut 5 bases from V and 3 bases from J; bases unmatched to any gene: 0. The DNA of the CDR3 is TGTGCCAGCAGTACAGGGGACTATGGCTACACCTTC. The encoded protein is CASSTGDYGYTF.

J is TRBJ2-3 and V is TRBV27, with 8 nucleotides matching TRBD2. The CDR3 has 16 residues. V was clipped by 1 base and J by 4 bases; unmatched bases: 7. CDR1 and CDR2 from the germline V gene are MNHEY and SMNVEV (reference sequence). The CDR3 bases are TGTGCCAGCAGTTTATTCCCTAGCGGGTCAGCAGATACGCAGTATTTT. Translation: CASSLFPSGSADTQYF.

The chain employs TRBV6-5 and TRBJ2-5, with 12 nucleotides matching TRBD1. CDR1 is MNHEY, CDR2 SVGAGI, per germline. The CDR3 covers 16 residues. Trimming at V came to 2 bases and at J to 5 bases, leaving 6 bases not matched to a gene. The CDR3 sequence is CASSYAGQGAWETQYF. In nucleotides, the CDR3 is TGTGCCAGCAGTTACGCGGGACAGGGGGCCTGGGAGACCCAGTACTTC.

The CDR3 protein is CASSQEDSLAGPQHF. The CDR3 coding sequence is TGCGCCAGCAGCCAAGAGGACAGCCTTGCCGGGCCCCAGCATTTT. The J gene is TRBJ1-5, the V gene TRBV4-3, with D possibly TRBD1 on 6 matching bases. Trimming stripped 0 bases from V and 9 bases from J, with 15 bases between. Per the germline V gene, CDR1 is LGHNA and CDR2 is YSLEER. The CDR3 is made up of 15 amino acids.

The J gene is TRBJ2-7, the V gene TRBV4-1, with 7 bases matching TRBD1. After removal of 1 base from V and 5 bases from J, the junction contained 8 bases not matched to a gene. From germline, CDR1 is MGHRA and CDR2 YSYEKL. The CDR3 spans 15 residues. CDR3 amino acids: CASSQVKTGVNEQYF. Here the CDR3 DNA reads TGCGCCAGCAGCCAAGTGAAAACAGGGGTTAACGAGCAGTACTTC.

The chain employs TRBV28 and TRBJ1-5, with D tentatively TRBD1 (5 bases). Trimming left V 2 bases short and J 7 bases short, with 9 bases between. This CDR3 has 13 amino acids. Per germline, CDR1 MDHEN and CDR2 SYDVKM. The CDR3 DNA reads TGTGCCAGCAGTTTAGGCAGGGTCCAGCCCCAGCATTTT. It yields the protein CASSLGRVQPQHF.

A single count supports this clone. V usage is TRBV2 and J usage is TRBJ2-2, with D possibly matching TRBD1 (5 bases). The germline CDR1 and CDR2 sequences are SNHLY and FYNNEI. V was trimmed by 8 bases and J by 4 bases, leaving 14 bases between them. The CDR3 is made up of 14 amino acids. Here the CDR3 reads CASAQGSVTGELFF. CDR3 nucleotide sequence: TGTGCCAGCGCGCAGGGTAGTGTCACCGGGGAGCTGTTTTTT.

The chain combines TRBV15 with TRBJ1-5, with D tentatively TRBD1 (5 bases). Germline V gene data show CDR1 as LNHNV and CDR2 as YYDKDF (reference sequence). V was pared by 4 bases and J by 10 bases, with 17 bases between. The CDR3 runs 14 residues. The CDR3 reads CATSTRQTGIPQHF. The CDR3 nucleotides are TGTGCCACCAGCACAAGACAGACTGGAATCCCCCAGCATTTT.

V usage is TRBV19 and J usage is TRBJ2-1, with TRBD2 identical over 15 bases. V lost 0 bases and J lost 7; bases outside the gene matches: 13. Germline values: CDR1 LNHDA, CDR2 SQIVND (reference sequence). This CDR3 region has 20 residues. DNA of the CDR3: TGTGCCAGTAGTATAGATGCTTGGGGACTAGCGGGGGGTCTACAAAATGAGCAGTTCTTC. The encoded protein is CASSIDAWGLAGGLQNEQFF.

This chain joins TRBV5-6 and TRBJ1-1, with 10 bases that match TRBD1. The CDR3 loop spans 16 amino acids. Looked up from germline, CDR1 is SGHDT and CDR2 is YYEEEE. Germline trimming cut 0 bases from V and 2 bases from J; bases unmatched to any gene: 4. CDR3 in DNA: TGTGCCAGCAGCTTGGTAGGACAGGGGGTTAACACTGAAGCTTTCTTT. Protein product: CASSLVGQGVNTEAFF.

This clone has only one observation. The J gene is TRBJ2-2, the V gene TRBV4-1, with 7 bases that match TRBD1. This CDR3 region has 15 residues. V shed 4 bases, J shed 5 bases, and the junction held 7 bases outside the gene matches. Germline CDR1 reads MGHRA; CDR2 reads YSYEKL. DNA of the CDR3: TGCGCCAGCAGCCTCCCCCAGGGGGTGACCGGGGAGCTGTTTTTT. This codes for CASSLPQGVTGELFF.

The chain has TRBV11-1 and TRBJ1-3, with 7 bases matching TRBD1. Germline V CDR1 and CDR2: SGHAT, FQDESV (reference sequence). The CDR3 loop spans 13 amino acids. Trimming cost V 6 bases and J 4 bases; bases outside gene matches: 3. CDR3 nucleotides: TGTGCCAGCAGACCGGGACAGGGAAACACCATATATTTT. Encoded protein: CASRPGQGNTIYF.

The CDR3 DNA sequence: TGTGCCAGCAGTGAAGGGGACAGGGCGCCGCCAGATACGCAGTATTTT. It codes for CASSEGDRAPPDTQYF. The chain combines TRBV6-1 with TRBJ2-3; 9 bases fit TRBD1. The CDR3 runs 16 residues. Losses at the gene ends were 1 base for V and 4 bases for J; bases not matched to a gene: 6. Germline V CDR1 and CDR2: MNHNS, SASEGT.

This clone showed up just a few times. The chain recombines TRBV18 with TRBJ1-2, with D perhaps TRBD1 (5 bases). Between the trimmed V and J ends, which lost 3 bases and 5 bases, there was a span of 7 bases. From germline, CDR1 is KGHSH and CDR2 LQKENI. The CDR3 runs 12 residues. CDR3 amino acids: CASSPGTYGYTF. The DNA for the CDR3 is TGTGCCAGCTCACCGGGGACTTATGGCTACACCTTC. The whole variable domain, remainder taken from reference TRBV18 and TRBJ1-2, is NAGVMQNPRHLVRRRGQEARLRCSPMKGHSHVYWYRQLPEEGLKFMVYLQKENIIDESGMPKERFSAEFPKEGPSILRIQQVVRGDSAAYFCASSPGTYGYTFGSGTRLTVV.

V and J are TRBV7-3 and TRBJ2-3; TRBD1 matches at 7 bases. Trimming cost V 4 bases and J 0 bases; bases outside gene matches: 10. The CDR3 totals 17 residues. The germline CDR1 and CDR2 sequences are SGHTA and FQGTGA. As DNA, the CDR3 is TGTGCCAGCAGCTACGGCCCGGGACAGCTTAGCACAGATACGCAGTATTTT. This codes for CASSYGPGQLSTDTQYF.

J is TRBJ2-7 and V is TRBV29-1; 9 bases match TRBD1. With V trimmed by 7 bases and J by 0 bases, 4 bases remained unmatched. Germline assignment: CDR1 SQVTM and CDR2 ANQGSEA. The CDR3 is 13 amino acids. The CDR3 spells CSAGTGISYEQYF. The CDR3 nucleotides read TGCAGCGCCGGGACAGGGATCTCCTACGAGCAGTACTTC.

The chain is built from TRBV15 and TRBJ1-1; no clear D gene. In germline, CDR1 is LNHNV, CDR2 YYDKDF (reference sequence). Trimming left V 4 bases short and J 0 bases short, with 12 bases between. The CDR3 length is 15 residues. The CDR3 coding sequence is TGTGCCACCAGCAAAACGGGATCCATGAACACTGAAGCTTTCTTT. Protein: CATSKTGSMNTEAFF.

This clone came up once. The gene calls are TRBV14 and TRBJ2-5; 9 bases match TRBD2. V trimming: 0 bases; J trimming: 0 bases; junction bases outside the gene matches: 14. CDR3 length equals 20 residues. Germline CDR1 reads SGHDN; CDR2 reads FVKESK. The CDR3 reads CASSQDPKESSGANQETQYF. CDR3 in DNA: TGTGCCAGCAGCCAAGATCCTAAGGAGTCTAGCGGGGCGAACCAAGAGACCCAGTACTTC.